This T cell receptor beta chain was identified during a study of metastatic and nonmetastatic thyroid tumors. TCRdb re-analyzed the PCR reads through MiXCR. The profile shows about 38,000 clones, less than 60% of them singletons. With 1 base removed from V and 3 bases from J, the gap between germline ends came to 7 bases. The CDR3 spans 13 residues. Germline V CDR1 and CDR2: MNHNS, SASEGT. This clone occurred a few times. Prior to thyroid surgery, none of the patients had received any treatment. The chain joins TRBV6-1 to TRBJ2-7, with a tentative D call TRBD1 (5 bases). Sequencing was done on a sample of tumor tissue. The sequence was obtained from a male donor with papillary thyroid cancer or a benign thyroid nodule (not recorded which). Some clones in this sample may be carry-over from other donors' samples. The CDR3 sequence is CASSEGQNYEQYF. Here the CDR3 DNA reads TGTGCCAGCAGTGAAGGACAGAACTACGAGCAGTACTTC.